Here is one T cell receptor (beta chain) with its context. Antigen specificity is unknown. Combining a sample-barcoded 5' primer with a J-beta primer mix, a second PCR ran for roughly 6 to 12 cycles. TCRdb reanalysed the 5' RACE reads using MiXCR and keeps one entry per CDR3 protein. The sample has some 880,000 distinct CDR3 sequences, approximately 35% seen once. V dropped 0 bases and J dropped 4 bases, with 9 bases sitting between them. CDR1 MGHRA and CDR2 YSYEKL come from the germline V gene. This CDR3 has 14 amino acids. About 10 milliliters of peripheral blood were drawn from each donor into EDTA-treated tubes. A minimum of 5.5 micrograms of total RNA was extracted per sample. These data are taken from a study of blood T cells in healthy people across ages. Points from the study as a whole: It was held that the diversity estimates obtained from one million T cells were underestimates.

The rearrangement links TRBV4-1 to TRBJ1-1; D uncertain. Sample: blood. The TCR comes from a man aged 18-30 years in good health. The CDR3 loop is CASSQEGLGTEAFF. In DNA, the CDR3 is TGCGCCAGCAGCCAAGAAGGGTTGGGCACTGAAGCTTTCTTT.